Below are 5 T cell receptor beta chains sequenced from a single sample in a study of Graves' ophthalmopathy and Graves' hyperthyroidism. RNA transcripts served as template for amplifying TCR beta CDR3 sequences. The first round was an RT-PCR with HTBI primers, and the second round was a multiplex PCR. One entry per CDR3 protein, called by TCRdb with MiXCR from the multiplex PCR reads. The data show roughly 480,000 distinct CDR3 sequences, with under 15% seen just once and 8% to 10% held by the top ten. Sample: blood. The receptors come from a woman in her twenties or thirties with Graves' ophthalmopathy.

This clonotype showed up just a few times. This chain connects TRBV6-1 to TRBJ1-1, with D possibly being TRBD1 (6 bases). Trimming left V 1 base short and J 4 bases short, with 16 bases between. The CDR3 length is 16 residues. From germline, CDR1 is MNHNS and CDR2 SASEGT. The CDR3 here is CASSEEPGGPGTEAFF. The CDR3 DNA sequence: TGTGCCAGCAGTGAAGAACCGGGGGGGCCCGGCACTGAAGCTTTCTTT.

Ten or more counts support this clonotype. This chain links TRBV5-1 with TRBJ2-2; 8 bases align to TRBD2. Germline values: CDR1 SGHRS, CDR2 YFSETQ. Trimming took 4 bases from V and 0 from J; bases not matched to a gene: 5. The CDR3 contains 16 residues. CDR3 region: CASSGVLAANTGELFF. CDR3 bases: TGCGCCAGCAGCGGGGTACTAGCGGCGAACACCGGGGAGCTGTTTTTT.

The chain carries TRBV11-1 and TRBJ2-2, with 10 bases aligning to TRBD2. The ends lost 5 bases at V and 6 bases at J; junction bases unmatched: 9. The CDR3 loop spans 16 amino acids. Germline CDR1 and CDR2: SGHAT and FQDESV (reference sequence). Written as DNA, the CDR3 is TGTGCCAGCAGCGATTTGCTAGCGGGAGTCTCCGGGGAGCTGTTTTTT. This encodes CASSDLLAGVSGELFF.

This sequence joins TRBV12-5 and TRBJ1-3; possible D gene TRBD1, 6 bases. Trimming left V 1 base short and J 5 bases short, with 15 bases between. The CDR3 contains 16 residues. CDR1 is LGHNT, CDR2 FRNRAP, per germline. CDR3 coding DNA: TGTGCTAGTGGTTTGGAAACAGGGACTAAGCGAAACACCATATATTTT. Translated: CASGLETGTKRNTIYF.

This clonotype was detected ten times or more. The CDR3, as DNA: TGCAGCGTAACCCAAGGAGGTCTCTATGGCTACACCTTC. Its protein is CSVTQGGLYGYTF. V and J are TRBV29-1 and TRBJ1-2; no clear D. Between the trimmed V and J ends, which lost 6 bases and 4 bases, there was a span of 15 bases. CDR3 size: 13 residues. The V gene's germline CDR1 is SQVTM and CDR2 ANQGSEA.